This T cell receptor (beta chain) was identified in a study of Graves' ophthalmopathy and Graves' hyperthyroidism. Findings of the study overall: Most expanded thyroid clonotypes above 0.001 frequency also appeared in blood. Ophthalmopathy progression was predicted by the model at approximately 70% sensitivity and 72% to 75% specificity.

This clonotype was counted a few times. Antigen: not known. Orbital computed tomography, thyroid ultrasound, TRAb, serum thyroxine and clinical symptoms formed the basis of diagnosis. V was trimmed by 4 bases and J by 4 bases, leaving 13 bases between them. The CDR3 spans 15 residues. CDR1 and CDR2 (germline): SEHNR, FQNEAQ (reference sequence). From RNA, the CDR3 regions of TCR beta chains were amplified and sequenced. A first-round RT-PCR used HTBI primers, followed by a second-round multiplex PCR. TCRdb fed the multiplex PCR reads into MiXCR, producing one record per CDR3 protein. This sample has 300,000 to 500,000 distinct CDR3 sequences, with approximately 15% found just once.

This receptor was taken from a woman under 30 with stable Graves' hyperthyroidism. Sequenced material: peripheral blood. The chain couples TRBV7-9 to TRBJ2-2, with D hard to call. The CDR3 protein is CASSSRTGPTGELFF. CDR3 bases: TGTGCCAGCAGCTCAAGGACGGGCCCCACCGGGGAGCTGTTTTTT.